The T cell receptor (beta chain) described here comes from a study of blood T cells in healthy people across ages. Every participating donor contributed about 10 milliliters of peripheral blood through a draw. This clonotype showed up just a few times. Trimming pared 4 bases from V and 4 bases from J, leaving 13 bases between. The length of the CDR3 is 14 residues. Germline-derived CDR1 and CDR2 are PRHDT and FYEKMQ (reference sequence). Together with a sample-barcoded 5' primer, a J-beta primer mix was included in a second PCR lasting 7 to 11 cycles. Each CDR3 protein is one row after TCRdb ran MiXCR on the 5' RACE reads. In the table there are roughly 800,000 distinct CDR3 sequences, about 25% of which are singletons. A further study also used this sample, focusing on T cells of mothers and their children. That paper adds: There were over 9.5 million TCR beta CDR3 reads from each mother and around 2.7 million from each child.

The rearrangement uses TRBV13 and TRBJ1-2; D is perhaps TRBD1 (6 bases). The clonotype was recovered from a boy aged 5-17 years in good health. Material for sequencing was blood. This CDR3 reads CASSSKGHFYGYTF. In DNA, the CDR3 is TGTGCCAGCAGCTCTAAGGGACACTTCTATGGCTACACCTTC.